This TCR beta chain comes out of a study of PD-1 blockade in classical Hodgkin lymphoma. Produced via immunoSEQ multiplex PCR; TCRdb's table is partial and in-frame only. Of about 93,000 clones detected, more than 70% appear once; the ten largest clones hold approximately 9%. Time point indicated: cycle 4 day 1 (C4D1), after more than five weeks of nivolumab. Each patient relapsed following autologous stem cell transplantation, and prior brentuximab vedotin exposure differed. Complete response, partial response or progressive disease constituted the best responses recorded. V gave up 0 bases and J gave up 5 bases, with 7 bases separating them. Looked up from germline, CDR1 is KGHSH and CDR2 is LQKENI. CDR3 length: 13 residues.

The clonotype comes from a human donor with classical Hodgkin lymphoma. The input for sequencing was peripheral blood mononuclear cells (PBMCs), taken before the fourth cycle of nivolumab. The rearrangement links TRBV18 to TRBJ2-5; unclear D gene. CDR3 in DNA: TGTGCCAGCTCACCACCGGGTCGGGAGACCCAGTACTTC. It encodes CASSPPGRETQYF.